A selection of T cell receptor beta chains follows, all from one sample in a study of cytomegalovirus exposure and HLA in healthy donors. Sequenced by immunoSEQ multiplex PCR; TCRdb stores in-frame clones only, minus some. The sample holds about 95,000 clones; 75% to 85% are singletons and the top ten take around 3.7%. Material: PBMCs. These receptors originate from a man younger than 45 in good health and CMV-seropositive. Each CDR3 is given with its conserved first and last residue. Fields, in order: CDR3 protein, CDR3 DNA, clone size, V gene, J gene, D gene. The D gene is left open where the match is weak. Size tells how often a clone was seen (once, few, many) or the class of an expanded clone, and some rows leave it out.

CDR3 protein: CASSPPTGNYGYTF
CDR3 DNA: TGTGCCAGCAGTCCCCCCACAGGGAACTATGGCTACACCTTC
clone size: -
V gene: TRBV28
J gene: TRBJ1-2
D gene: -

CDR3 protein: CASSQGQLNYGYTF
CDR3 DNA: TGCGCCAGCAGCCAGGGACAGCTTAACTATGGCTACACCTTC
clone size: few
V gene: TRBV5-1
J gene: TRBJ1-2
D gene: TRBD1

CDR3 protein: CASSLSGRGYEQYF
CDR3 DNA: TGTGCCAGCAGCTTGAGCGGACGGGGCTACGAGCAGTACTTC
clone size: -
V gene: TRBV11-2
J gene: TRBJ2-7
D gene: -

CDR3 protein: CASSSLAGAVYEQYF
CDR3 DNA: TGTGCCAGCAGCTCACTAGCGGGAGCCGTTTACGAGCAGTACTTC
clone size: -
V gene: TRBV11-2
J gene: TRBJ2-7
D gene: TRBD2

CDR3 protein: CASSLAASGRGQETQYF
CDR3 DNA: TGCGCCAGCAGCTTGGCCGCTAGCGGGAGAGGGCAAGAGACCCAGTACTTC
clone size: once
V gene: TRBV5-1
J gene: TRBJ2-5
D gene: TRBD2

CDR3 protein: CAISAVSAGYGYTF
CDR3 DNA: TGTGCCATCAGTGCCGTGTCCGCGGGCTATGGCTACACCTTC
clone size: -
V gene: TRBV10-3
J gene: TRBJ1-2
D gene: -

CDR3 protein: CASSFSPGQGPYEQYF
CDR3 DNA: TGCGCCAGCAGCTTCAGCCCGGGACAGGGACCCTACGAGCAGTACTTC
clone size: -
V gene: TRBV5-1
J gene: TRBJ2-7
D gene: TRBD1

CDR3 protein: CAWSTGSANTEAFF
CDR3 DNA: TGTGCCTGGAGTACAGGGAGCGCGAACACTGAAGCTTTCTTT
clone size: -
V gene: TRBV30
J gene: TRBJ1-1
D gene: -

CDR3 protein: CASSVEVNPGDSPLHF
CDR3 DNA: TGTGCCAGCAGCGTAGAGGTAAACCCCGGGGATTCACCCCTCCACTTT
clone size: once
V gene: TRBV9
J gene: TRBJ1-6
D gene: -

CDR3 protein: CASGSEFYGYTF
CDR3 DNA: TGTGCCAGCGGGTCGGAGTTCTATGGCTACACCTTC
clone size: -
V gene: TRBV6-5
J gene: TRBJ1-2
D gene: -

CDR3 protein: CASSHRDSPSYGYTF
CDR3 DNA: TGCGCCAGCAGCCACCGGGACAGCCCCTCCTATGGCTACACCTTC
clone size: few
V gene: TRBV4-1
J gene: TRBJ1-2
D gene: TRBD1

CDR3 protein: CASSSTSLITGELFF
CDR3 DNA: TGTGCCAGCAGTTCGACTAGCCTTATAACCGGGGAGCTGTTTTTT
clone size: once
V gene: TRBV28
J gene: TRBJ2-2
D gene: TRBD2

CDR3 protein: CASSPPLVYNEQFF
CDR3 DNA: TGTGCCAGCAGCCCCCCGTTAGTTTACAATGAGCAGTTCTTC
clone size: -
V gene: TRBV28
J gene: TRBJ2-1
D gene: -

CDR3 protein: CASSELAGVGSDTDTQYF
CDR3 DNA: TGTGCCAGCAGTGAGCTAGCGGGAGTGGGTAGTGACACAGATACGCAGTATTTT
clone size: once
V gene: TRBV2
J gene: TRBJ2-3
D gene: TRBD2

CDR3 protein: CASSFGQGAEAFF
CDR3 DNA: TGTGCCAGCAGCTTCGGACAGGGCGCTGAAGCTTTCTTT
clone size: -
V gene: TRBV7-9
J gene: TRBJ1-1
D gene: TRBD1

CDR3 protein: CASSLAGTSMNTEAFF
CDR3 DNA: TGTGCCAGCAGCTTGGCCGGGACAAGCATGAACACTGAAGCTTTCTTT
clone size: -
V gene: TRBV5-5
J gene: TRBJ1-1
D gene: -

CDR3 protein: CASSPLAPPSPGANVLTF
CDR3 DNA: TGTGCCAGCAGCCCACTAGCTCCCCCGTCCCCTGGGGCCAACGTCCTGACTTTC
clone size: -
V gene: TRBV14
J gene: TRBJ2-6
D gene: -

CDR3 protein: CASRSTYEQYF
CDR3 DNA: TGTGCCAGCAGGAGTACCTACGAGCAGTACTTC
clone size: -
V gene: TRBV6-1
J gene: TRBJ2-7
D gene: -

CDR3 protein: CASSPTANQETQYF
CDR3 DNA: TGTGCCAGCTCACCGACAGCGAACCAAGAGACCCAGTACTTC
clone size: -
V gene: TRBV18
J gene: TRBJ2-5
D gene: -

CDR3 protein: CASSDSGTSGRYEQYF
CDR3 DNA: TGTGCCAGCAGTGACTCCGGGACTAGCGGGAGGTACGAGCAGTACTTC
clone size: -
V gene: TRBV25-1
J gene: TRBJ2-7
D gene: TRBD2

CDR3 protein: CSSSLLDSLQYF
CDR3 DNA: TGTTCCAGCAGCCTCCTCGACAGTCTACAGTACTTC
clone size: -
V gene: TRBV7-9
J gene: TRBJ2-7
D gene: -

CDR3 protein: CASSPLTGGTSEQYF
CDR3 DNA: TGTGCCAGTAGTCCGTTGACAGGGGGGACCTCCGAGCAGTACTTC
clone size: once
V gene: TRBV19
J gene: TRBJ2-7
D gene: TRBD1

CDR3 protein: CSAARTGMNTEAFF
CDR3 DNA: TGCAGCGCTGCCCGGACAGGCATGAACACTGAAGCTTTCTTT
clone size: -
V gene: TRBV29-1
J gene: TRBJ1-1
D gene: TRBD1

CDR3 protein: CASSVQGANEKLFF
CDR3 DNA: TGTGCCAGCAGCGTCCAAGGGGCTAATGAAAAACTGTTTTTT
clone size: -
V gene: TRBV9
J gene: TRBJ1-4
D gene: -

CDR3 protein: CASSPSTALNIQYF
CDR3 DNA: TGTGCCAGCTCACCATCCACAGCTCTAAACATTCAGTACTTC
clone size: -
V gene: TRBV18
J gene: TRBJ2-4
D gene: -